This TCR beta chain was captured by sequencing in a study of blood T cell repertoires in COVID-19. Trimming took 11 bases from V and 1 from J; bases not matched to a gene: 7. Germline CDR1 reads MDHEN; CDR2 reads SYDVKM. The CDR3 totals 14 residues. Clones were read by immunoSEQ multiplex PCR, and TCRdb kept only the in-frame ones, dropping some. This table holds 200,000 or so clones, about 87% found once. What was sequenced was peripheral blood. This clonotype originated in a man between 65 and 80 years old with acute or convalescent COVID-19. This chain uses TRBV28 with TRBJ1-5; 8 bases match TRBD1. CDR3 sequence: CASSQGGSNQPQHF. Written as DNA, the CDR3 is TGTGCCTCTTCACAGGGGGGAAGCAATCAGCCCCAGCATTTT.